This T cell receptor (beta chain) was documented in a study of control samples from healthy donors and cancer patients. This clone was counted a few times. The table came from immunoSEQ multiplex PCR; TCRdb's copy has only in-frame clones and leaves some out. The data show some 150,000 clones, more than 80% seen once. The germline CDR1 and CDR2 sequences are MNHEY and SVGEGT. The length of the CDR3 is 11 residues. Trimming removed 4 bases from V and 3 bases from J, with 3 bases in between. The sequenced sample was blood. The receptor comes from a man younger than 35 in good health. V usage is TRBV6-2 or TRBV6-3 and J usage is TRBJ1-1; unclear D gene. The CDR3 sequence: CASSLDTEAFF. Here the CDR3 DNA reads TGTGCCAGCAGTTTGGACACTGAAGCTTTCTTT.